The 21 T cell receptor beta chains below all came from one sample that was sequenced in a study of T cell clones after liver transplantation. Produced via immunoSEQ multiplex PCR; TCRdb's table is partial and in-frame only. The data hold about 70,000 clones, with 75% to 85% observed a single time. The sample in question was CD4+ T cells from blood, obtained 12 months after liver transplant. The receptor set was obtained from a human patient who received a liver transplant. These T cells may partly come from the graft donor.

This clone appeared a single time. The gene calls are TRBV28 and TRBJ2-1; 7 bases fit TRBD1. From germline, CDR1 is MDHEN and CDR2 SYDVKM. The V gene end was trimmed by 5 bases and the J gene end by 4 bases; junction bases not matched to a gene: 8. The CDR3 runs to 15 residues. In DNA, the CDR3 is TGTGCCAGCAGTGATCCAAAGACAGGGTACAATGAGCAGTTCTTC. Residues: CASSDPKTGYNEQFF.

V usage is TRBV18 and J usage is TRBJ1-5, with D maybe TRBD1 (5 bases). Germline loops: CDR1 KGHSH, CDR2 LQKENI. This CDR3 region has 15 residues. Between the trimmed V and J ends, which lost 3 bases and 7 bases, there was a span of 16 bases. The CDR3 reads CASSPLSGVRQPQHF. The CDR3, as DNA: TGTGCCAGCTCACCCTTATCGGGGGTACGGCAGCCCCAGCATTTT.

The V call is TRBV5-1, the J call TRBJ2-1; 7 bases agree with TRBD1. Germline V gene data show CDR1 as SGHRS and CDR2 as YFSETQ. The CDR3 is made up of 15 amino acids. After removal of 3 bases from V and 6 bases from J, the junction contained 9 bases not matched to a gene. CDR3 nucleotides: TGCGCCAGCAGCTCCACGGGACAGTATGGCAATGAGCAGTTCTTC. Translated, it gives CASSSTGQYGNEQFF.

The chain combines TRBV18 with TRBJ1-5; D is perhaps TRBD1 (5 bases). The length of the CDR3 is 15 residues. The germline V gene encodes CDR1 KGHSH and CDR2 LQKENI. The V end lost 2 bases, the J end lost 0 bases, and 8 bases lay between the germline ends. The CDR3 region is CASSPDSHSNQPQHF. The CDR3 DNA sequence: TGTGCCAGCTCACCAGACAGCCATAGCAATCAGCCCCAGCATTTT.

The chain joins TRBV7-2 to TRBJ2-7; the match to TRBD2 covers 7 bases. Germline lookup yields CDR1 SGHTA and CDR2 FQGNSA. The CDR3 spans 15 residues. Trimming removed 8 bases from V and 0 bases from J; junction bases left unmatched: 10. CDR3 coding DNA: TGTGCCAGCTCCAAGGGAGGGAGGAGCTCCTACGAGCAGTACTTC. The encoded protein is CASSKGGRSSYEQYF.

The chain recombines TRBV2 with TRBJ1-3; 12 bases are a match to TRBD1. Germline lookup yields CDR1 SNHLY and CDR2 FYNNEI. V was clipped by 4 bases and J by 3 bases; unmatched bases: 4. This CDR3 has 16 residues. CDR3 nucleotides: TGTGCCAGCAGTGTGGGACAGGGGGCCGGTGGAAACACCATATATTTT. This encodes CASSVGQGAGGNTIYF.

The chain couples TRBV6-5 to TRBJ2-7; the D gene is possibly TRBD2 (5 bases). CDR1 MNHEY and CDR2 SVGAGI come from the germline V gene. The CDR3 spans 15 residues. With 0 bases removed from V and 4 bases from J, the gap between germline ends came to 13 bases. CDR3 bases: TGTGCCAGCAGTTACTCGAGGGCAGGTCCATACGAGCAGTACTTC. Translating it yields CASSYSRAGPYEQYF.

The V gene is TRBV28, the J gene TRBJ1-2; D remains ambiguous. CDR3 size: 13 residues. Germline V gene data show CDR1 as MDHEN and CDR2 as SYDVKM. V lost 7 bases to trimming and J lost 5 bases, with 14 bases between them. The CDR3 DNA reads TGTGCCAGCATCCTCCCGGGATCTTATGGCTACACCTTC. Encoded protein: CASILPGSYGYTF.

This chain connects TRBV6-6 to TRBJ2-1; D possibly corresponds to TRBD1 (6 bases). Germline V lookup: CDR1 MNHNY, CDR2 SVGAGI (reference sequence). The CDR3 loop spans 13 amino acids. Trimming removed 5 bases from V and 8 bases from J, with 13 bases in between. The CDR3 coding sequence is TGTGCCAGCAGTAAACAGGGTCAGGATGAGCAGTTCTTC. The encoded protein is CASSKQGQDEQFF.

The V and J genes are TRBV9 and TRBJ2-7, with D possibly matching TRBD1 (5 bases). Germline assignment: CDR1 SGDLS and CDR2 YYNGEE. CDR3 length equals 13 residues. V dropped 3 bases and J dropped 1 base, with 8 bases sitting between them. CDR3 sequence reads: CASSGSGSYEQYF. For the CDR3, the DNA is TGTGCCAGCAGCGGATCAGGGTCCTACGAGCAGTACTTC.

The V and J genes are TRBV18 and TRBJ2-3; no firm D call. This CDR3 comprises 13 residues. The germline V and J ends were trimmed by 3 bases and 4 bases, with 8 bases remaining between them. Germline V lookup: CDR1 KGHSH, CDR2 LQKENI. The CDR3 here is CASSPRKADTQYF. As DNA, the CDR3 is TGTGCCAGCTCACCGCGGAAGGCAGATACGCAGTATTTT.

The V and J genes are TRBV4-1 and TRBJ1-4; D remains ambiguous. Looked up from germline, CDR1 is MGHRA and CDR2 is YSYEKL. The CDR3 is 12 residues long. V gave up 2 bases and J gave up 5 bases, with 3 bases separating them. The CDR3 nucleotides are TGCGCCAGCAGCCAACCCAATGAAAAACTGTTTTTT. Its translation: CASSQPNEKLFF.

This clone was picked up one time. One junction end does not reproduce the germline sequence, and a read error may be involved. The rearrangement links TRBV28 to TRBJ1-5; D unresolved. The CDR3 is 12 amino acids. CDR1 is MDHEN and CDR2 is SYDVKM in the germline V gene. The DNA of the CDR3 is TGTGCCAGCAGTTTGTTAGGTCTGGGTTCGGATTTT. Its protein is CASSLLGLGSDF.

The chain uses TRBV7-2 and TRBJ1-1, with D tentatively TRBD1 (5 bases). V dropped 4 bases and J dropped 5 bases, with 14 bases sitting between them. Germline V lookup: CDR1 SGHTA, CDR2 FQGNSA. The CDR3 is made up of 14 amino acids. The CDR3 region has the DNA TGTGCCAGCAGCTGGGCGGGACCGGGGACTGAAGCTTTCTTT. Its protein is CASSWAGPGTEAFF.

The rearrangement links TRBV9 to TRBJ2-1, with a tentative D call TRBD2 (6 bases). Germline CDR1 SGDLS, CDR2 YYNGEE. The length of the CDR3 is 13 residues. Trimming took off 4 bases at V and 6 bases at J, with 11 bases between the two ends. The CDR3 here is CASSRDSLNEQFF. The CDR3 DNA sequence: TGTGCCAGCAGCCGGGACTCACTCAATGAGCAGTTCTTC. Full variable domain (rest looked up from reference TRBV9 and TRBJ2-1): DSGVTQTPKHLITATGQRVTLRCSPRSGDLSVYWYQQSLDQGLQFLIQYYNGEERAKGNILERFSAQQFPDLHSELNLSSLELGDSALYFCASSRDSLNEQFFGPGTRLTVL.

The rearrangement joins TRBV19 to TRBJ2-5; 8 bases are a match to TRBD1. The J segment lost 5 bases and the V segment lost 6 bases, leaving 14 bases of the junction unmatched. The CDR3 spans 16 residues. Germline CDR1 and CDR2: LNHDA and SQIVND (reference sequence). The CDR3 here is CASSPERTGREETQYF. Here the CDR3 DNA reads TGTGCCAGTAGCCCGGAAAGGACAGGGAGAGAGGAGACCCAGTACTTC.

The chain uses TRBV7-2 and TRBJ2-5; unclear D gene. V gave up 1 base and J gave up 5 bases, with 11 bases separating them. Germline assignment: CDR1 SGHTA and CDR2 FQGNSA. The CDR3 length is 14 residues. This CDR3 reads CASSLDDSGETQYF. The CDR3 nucleotides are TGTGCCAGCAGCTTAGACGACTCTGGGGAGACCCAGTACTTC.

This clone was recorded only once. The chain uses TRBV5-1 and TRBJ2-3; 7 bases are a match to TRBD2. The CDR3 loop spans 17 amino acids. Trimming cost V 2 bases and J 4 bases; bases outside gene matches: 13. CDR1 and CDR2 from the germline V gene are SGHRS and YFSETQ. CDR3: CASSFTGLGLGADTQYF. The CDR3 DNA follows: TGCGCCAGCAGCTTTACAGGACTAGGGCTTGGGGCAGATACGCAGTATTTT.

The V and J genes are TRBV11-2 and TRBJ2-5; tentatively, D is TRBD1 or TRBD2 (5 bases each). Germline loops: CDR1 SGHAT, CDR2 FQNNGV. There are 14 residues in the CDR3. Deletions cut 5 bases from V and 5 bases from J, with 15 bases between. The CDR3 protein is CASSPGTSGETQYF. CDR3 DNA: TGTGCCAGCAGCCCCGGGACCTCGGGGGAGACCCAGTACTTC.

The V and J genes are TRBV28 and TRBJ2-1; the D is unclear. The CDR3 is made up of 11 amino acids. Germline CDR1 reads MDHEN; CDR2 reads SYDVKM. Trimming cost V 7 bases and J 9 bases, with 10 bases left between them. Written as DNA, the CDR3 is TGTGCCAGCATCAGACATGCTGAGCAGTTCTTC. The encoded protein is CASIRHAEQFF.

Here the CDR3 DNA reads TGTGCCAGCACCCTCGGGAGGGCAGAAGCTTTCTTT. This sequence encodes CASTLGRAEAFF. The genes are TRBV28 and TRBJ1-1; D remains unclear. Trimming stripped 7 bases from V and 8 bases from J, with 14 bases between. The CDR3 is 12 amino acids. Germline values: CDR1 MDHEN, CDR2 SYDVKM.